These T cell receptor beta chains were read from a single sample in a study of T-cell reconstitution after alpha-beta-depleted transplantation in children. TCRdb called the PCR reads again in MiXCR, with one record for every CDR3 protein. The sample shows 95,000 to 150,000 distinct CDR3 sequences, 20% to 25% of them seen only once. Sequenced material: PBMCs, mostly from graft donor cells, taken 180 days after TCRalphabeta/CD19-depleted stem cell transplant. The receptors originated from a male patient between 2 and 15 years old who had a stem cell transplant for chronic granulomatous disease, so the T cells may come from the graft donor. The CDR3 runs from the conserved cysteine through the conserved F or W. A D gene is named only where the DNA matches it firmly. Some rows have no size entry. The others give once, few or many, or a class for an expanded clone.

v_gene	j_gene	d_gene	abundance	CDR3nt	CDR3aa
TRBV7-2	TRBJ2-1	TRBD2	NA	TGTGCCAGCAGACTGGGGCTAGCGGGACTCGATGAGCAGTTCTTC	CASRLGLAGLDEQFF
TRBV12-3/TRBV12-4	TRBJ1-1	NA	NA	TGTGCCAGCAGACCCACAGGGAACACTGAAGCTTTCTTT	CASRPTGNTEAFF
TRBV29-1	TRBJ1-2	TRBD1	NA	TGCAGCGTTGATTTGTCAGGGGGCCCAAGTAACTATGGCTACACCTTC	CSVDLSGGPSNYGYTF
TRBV27	TRBJ1-2	NA	few	TGTGCCAGCAGTTTCGGGGGGCCTAACTATGGCTACACCTTC	CASSFGGPNYGYTF
TRBV5-1	TRBJ2-3	TRBD2	NA	TGCGCCAGTTTCCCTCGGTCGACTAGCGGGTACACAGATACGCAGTATTTT	CASFPRSTSGYTDTQYF
TRBV28	TRBJ2-2	NA	few	TGTGCCAGCAGTTTAGGCAGTCGCGTAGGAACAGGGTGGACCGGGGAGCTGTTTTTT	CASSLGSRVGTGWTGELFF
TRBV15	TRBJ2-7	TRBD2	NA	TGTGCCACCAGCAGAGGAGGCGGGAGTTCCTACGAGCAGTACTTC	CATSRGGGSSYEQYF
TRBV7-6	TRBJ2-3	TRBD2	many	TGTGCCAGCAGCCCCCGGGCTAGCGGGGGGAGAAACACAGATACGCAGTATTTT	CASSPRASGGRNTDTQYF
TRBV25-1	TRBJ2-2	TRBD1	few	TGTGCCAGCAGGGTTCCGGGACAGGGGCAGGGCGGGGAGCTGTTTTTT	CASRVPGQGQGGELFF
TRBV12-3/TRBV12-4	TRBJ2-2	NA	many	TGTGCCAGCACATCTACATCGGGCTACGCGAACACCGGGGAGCTGTTTTTT	CASTSTSGYANTGELFF
TRBV6-1	TRBJ2-2	TRBD2	many	TGTGCCAGCAGTACCCTAGCGGGAGGGGCCACCGGGGAGCTGTTTTTT	CASSTLAGGATGELFF
TRBV5-8	TRBJ1-5	NA	few	TGTGCCAGCAGCTTGGAGAGAGTGGTTCTGAGCAATCAGCCCCAGCATTTT	CASSLERVVLSNQPQHF
TRBV5-1	TRBJ2-7	TRBD2	many	TGCGCCAGCAGCTTGAATCCGGGACTAGCGGGAGGAGGGGGCTACGAGCAGTACTTC	CASSLNPGLAGGGGYEQYF
TRBV5-4	TRBJ2-1	NA	NA	TGTGCCAGCAGCTTGGCGGGACACGGCGAGTTCTTC	CASSLAGHGEFF
TRBV6-4	TRBJ2-1	NA	NA	TGTGCCAGCAGTCGTAATGAGCAGTTCTTC	CASSRNEQFF
TRBV5-1	TRBJ2-4	TRBD1	many	TGCGCCAGCAGCATACCGGGACAGGGAACCAACATTCAGTACTTC	CASSIPGQGTNIQYF
TRBV15	TRBJ1-5	NA	few	TGTGCCACCAGCAGAGATGTAGGAGAGAATCAGCCCCAGCATTTT	CATSRDVGENQPQHF
TRBV10-2	TRBJ2-7	NA	few	TGCGCCAGCAGTGAACCCCGCGAGCAGTACTTC	CASSEPREQYF
TRBV12-3/TRBV12-4	TRBJ1-6	NA	NA	TGTGCCAGCAGTTTAGGTGGCCGGCTAAATTCACCCCTCCACTTT	CASSLGGRLNSPLHF
TRBV20-1	TRBJ2-1	NA	many	TGCAGTGCTGGCGGGACGGACCACTACAATGAGCAGTTCTTC	CSAGGTDHYNEQFF